This T cell receptor beta chain emerged from a study of T-cell reconstitution after alpha-beta-depleted transplantation in children. The sample holds many counts of this clonotype. As it was prepared, the TCRbeta library received unique molecular identifiers. TCRdb re-derived calls from the PCR reads in MiXCR, one entry per CDR3 protein. The data hold a few hundred thousand distinct CDR3 sequences, with 9.5% to 13% observed a single time. CDR3 size: 16 residues. V shed 0 bases, J shed 1 base, and the junction held 0 bases outside the gene matches. Per the germline V gene, CDR1 is SGHTA and CDR2 is FQGNSA.

The specimen was PBMCs, collected before TCRalphabeta/CD19-depleted stem cell transplant. The rearrangement joins TRBV7-2 to TRBJ2-1, with 10 bases fitting TRBD2. The TCR comes from a boy under two years old with acute myeloid leukemia, due to receive a stem cell transplant. The CDR3 sequence: CASSLASGRSYNEQFF. DNA of the CDR3: TGTGCCAGCAGCTTAGCTAGCGGGAGGTCCTACAATGAGCAGTTCTTC.